This T cell receptor beta chain stems from a study of blood T cell repertoires in COVID-19. Here immunoSEQ multiplex PCR was the method, and the copy in TCRdb shows in-frame clones only, minus some. The top ten clones hold 1.1% of a sample with some 400,000 clones, around 91% of them seen once. The germline V gene encodes CDR1 SGHAT and CDR2 FQNNGV. The germline V and J ends were trimmed by 4 bases and 12 bases, with 13 bases remaining between them. The CDR3 consists of 12 residues. Participant age was roughly 18 to 95 years, and participants resided in roughly 25 US areas. Participant-given clinical history determined each cohort assignment.

Sequenced input: PBMCs or T cells enriched from blood (not recorded which). This chain joins TRBV11-2 and TRBJ2-1; D call uncertain. This TCR was recovered from a man aged 25-45 years who had recovered from COVID-19. CDR3 residues: CASSSTLYWQFF. CDR3 DNA: TGTGCCAGCAGCTCCACCCTCTATTGGCAGTTCTTC.